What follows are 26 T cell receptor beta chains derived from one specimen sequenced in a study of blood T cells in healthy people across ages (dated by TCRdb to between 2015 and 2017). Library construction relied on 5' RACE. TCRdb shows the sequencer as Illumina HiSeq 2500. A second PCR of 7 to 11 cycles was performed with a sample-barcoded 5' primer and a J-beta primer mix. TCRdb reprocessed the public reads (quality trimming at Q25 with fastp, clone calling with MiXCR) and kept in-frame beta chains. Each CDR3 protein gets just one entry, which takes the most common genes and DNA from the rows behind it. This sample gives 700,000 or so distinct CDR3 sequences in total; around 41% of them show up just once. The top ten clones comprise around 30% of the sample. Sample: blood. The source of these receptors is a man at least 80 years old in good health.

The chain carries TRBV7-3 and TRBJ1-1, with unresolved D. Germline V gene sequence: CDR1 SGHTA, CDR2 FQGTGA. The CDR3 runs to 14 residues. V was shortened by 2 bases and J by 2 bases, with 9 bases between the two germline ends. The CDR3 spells CASSLGPANTEAFF. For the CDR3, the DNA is TGTGCCAGCAGCTTAGGCCCAGCAAACACTGAAGCTTTCTTT. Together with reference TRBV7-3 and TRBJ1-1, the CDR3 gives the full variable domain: GAGVSQTPSNKVTEKGKYVELRCDPISGHTALYWYRQSLGQGPEFLIYFQGTGAADDSGLPNDRFFAVRPEGSVSTLKIQRTERGDSAVYLCASSLGPANTEAFFGQGTRLTVV.

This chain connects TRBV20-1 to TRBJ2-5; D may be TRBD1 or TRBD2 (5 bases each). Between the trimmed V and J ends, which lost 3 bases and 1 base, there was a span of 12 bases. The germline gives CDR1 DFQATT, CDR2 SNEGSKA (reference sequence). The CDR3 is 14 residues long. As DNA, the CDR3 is TGCAGTGCTAGGATTGGGACGGCCCAAGAGACCCAGTACTTC. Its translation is CSARIGTAQETQYF.

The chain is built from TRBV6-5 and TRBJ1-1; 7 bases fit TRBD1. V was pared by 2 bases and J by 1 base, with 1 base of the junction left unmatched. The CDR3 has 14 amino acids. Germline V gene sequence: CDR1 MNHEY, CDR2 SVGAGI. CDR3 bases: TGTGCCAGCAGTTACAGGACAGGGAACACTGAAGCTTTCTTT. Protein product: CASSYRTGNTEAFF.

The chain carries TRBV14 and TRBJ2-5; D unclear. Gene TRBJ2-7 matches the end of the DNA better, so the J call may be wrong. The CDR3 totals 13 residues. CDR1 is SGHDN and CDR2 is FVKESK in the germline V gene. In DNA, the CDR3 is TGTGCCAGCAGCCACCGGCCGGGTTACGAGCAGTACTTC. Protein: CASSHRPGYEQYF.

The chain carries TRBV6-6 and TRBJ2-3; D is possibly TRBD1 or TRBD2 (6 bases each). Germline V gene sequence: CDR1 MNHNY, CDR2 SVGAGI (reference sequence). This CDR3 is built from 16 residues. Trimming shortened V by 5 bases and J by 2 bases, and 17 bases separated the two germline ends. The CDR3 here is CASSRGRGTLTDTQYF. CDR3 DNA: TGTGCCAGCAGTCGGGGGCGCGGGACCCTCACAGATACGCAGTATTTT.

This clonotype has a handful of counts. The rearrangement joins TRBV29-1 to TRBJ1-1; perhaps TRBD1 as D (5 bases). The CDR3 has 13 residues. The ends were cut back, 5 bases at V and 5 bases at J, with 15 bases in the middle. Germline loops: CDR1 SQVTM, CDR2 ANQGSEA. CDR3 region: CSVPREEGTEAFF. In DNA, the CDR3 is TGCAGCGTTCCCAGGGAAGAAGGTACTGAAGCTTTCTTT.

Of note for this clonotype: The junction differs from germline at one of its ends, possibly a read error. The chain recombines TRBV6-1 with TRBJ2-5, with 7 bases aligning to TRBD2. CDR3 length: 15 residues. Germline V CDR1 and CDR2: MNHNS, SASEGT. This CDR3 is CTSSEWGGSRETQYF. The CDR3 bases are TGTACCAGCAGTGAATGGGGGGGGAGTCGGGAGACCCAGTACTTC.

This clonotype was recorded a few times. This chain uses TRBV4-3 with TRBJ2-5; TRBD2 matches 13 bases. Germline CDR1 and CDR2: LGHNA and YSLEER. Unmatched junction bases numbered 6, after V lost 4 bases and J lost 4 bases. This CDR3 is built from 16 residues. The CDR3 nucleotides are TGCGCCAGCAGCCGTGGACTAGCGGGGGCCTCAGAGACCCAGTACTTC. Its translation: CASSRGLAGASETQYF.

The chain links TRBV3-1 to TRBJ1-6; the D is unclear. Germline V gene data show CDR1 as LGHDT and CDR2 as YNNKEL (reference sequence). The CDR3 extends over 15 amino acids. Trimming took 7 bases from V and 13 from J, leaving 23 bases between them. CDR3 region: CASTSGGQASRPLHF. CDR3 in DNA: TGTGCCAGCACCTCTGGAGGGCAGGCCTCCCGGCCCCTCCACTTT.

The CDR3 DNA is TGTGCCAGCAGCTCTAGATTCGCCAGGGGGGGGGAGAATGGCTACACCTTC. It specifies CASSSRFARGGENGYTF. This chain connects TRBV7-2 to TRBJ1-2, with 7 bases fitting TRBD1. J was trimmed by 6 bases and V by 4 bases; bases with no gene match: 17. CDR3 length: 17 residues. CDR1 SGHTA and CDR2 FQGNSA come from the germline V gene. Full variable domain (remainder filled in from reference TRBV7-2 and TRBJ1-2): GAGVSQSPSNKVTEKGKDVELRCDPISGHTALYWYRQSLGQGLEFLIYFQGNSAPDKSGLPSDRFSAERTGGSVSTLTIQRTQQEDSAVYLCASSSRFARGGENGYTFGSGTRLTVV.

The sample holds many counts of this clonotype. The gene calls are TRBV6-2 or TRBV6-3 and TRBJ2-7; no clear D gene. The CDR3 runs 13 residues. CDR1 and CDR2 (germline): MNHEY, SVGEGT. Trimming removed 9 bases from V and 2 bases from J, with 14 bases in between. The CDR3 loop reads CASAFGLTYEQYF. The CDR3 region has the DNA TGTGCCAGTGCCTTCGGCTTGACCTACGAGCAGTACTTC.

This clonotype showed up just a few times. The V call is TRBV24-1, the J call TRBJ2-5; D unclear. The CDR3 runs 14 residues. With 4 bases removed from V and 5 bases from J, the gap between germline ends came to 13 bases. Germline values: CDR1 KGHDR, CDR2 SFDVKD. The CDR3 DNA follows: TGTGCCACCAGTGACACCTCATATAGGGAGACCCAGTACTTC. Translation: CATSDTSYRETQYF.

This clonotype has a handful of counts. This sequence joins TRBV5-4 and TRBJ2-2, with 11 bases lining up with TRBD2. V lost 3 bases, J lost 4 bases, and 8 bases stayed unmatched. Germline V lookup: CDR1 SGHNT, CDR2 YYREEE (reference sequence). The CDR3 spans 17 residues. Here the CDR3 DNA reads TGTGCCAGCAGCTCGAGGGGAGGACTAGCGGGCACCGGGGAGCTGTTTTTT. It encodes CASSSRGGLAGTGELFF. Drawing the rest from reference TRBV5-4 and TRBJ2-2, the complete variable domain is ETGVTQSPTHLIKTRGQQVTLRCSSQSGHNTVSWYQQALGQGPQFIFQYYREEENGRGNFPPRFSGLQFPNYSSELNVNALELDDSALYLCASSSRGGLAGTGELFFGEGSRLTVL.

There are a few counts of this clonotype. Here the CDR3 reads CASSFASSYEQYF. The CDR3 DNA is TGTGCCAGCAGCTTCGCCAGCTCCTACGAGCAGTACTTC. This sequence joins TRBV7-9 and TRBJ2-7; no clear D. V lost 3 bases and J 0 bases, leaving 6 bases between the germline ends. Germline loops: CDR1 SEHNR, CDR2 FQNEAQ (reference sequence). The CDR3 spans 13 residues.

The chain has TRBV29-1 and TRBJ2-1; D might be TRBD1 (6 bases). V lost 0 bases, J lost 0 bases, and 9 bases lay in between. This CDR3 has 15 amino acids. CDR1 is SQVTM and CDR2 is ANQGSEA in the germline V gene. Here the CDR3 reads CSVEDTGNSYNEQFF. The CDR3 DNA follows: TGCAGCGTTGAAGACACAGGGAACTCCTACAATGAGCAGTTCTTC.

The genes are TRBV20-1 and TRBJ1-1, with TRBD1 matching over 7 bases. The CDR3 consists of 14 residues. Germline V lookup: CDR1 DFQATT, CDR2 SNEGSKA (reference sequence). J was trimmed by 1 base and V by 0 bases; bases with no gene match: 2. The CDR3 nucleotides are TGCAGTGCTAGAGATGGGACAGCGAACACTGAAGCTTTCTTT. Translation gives CSARDGTANTEAFF.

In nucleotides, the CDR3 is TGTGCCAGCAAAGGGGGGACAGGGTATGGAAACACCATATATTTT. Its translation is CASKGGTGYGNTIYF. The chain is built from TRBV7-2 and TRBJ1-3; 9 bases align to TRBD1. Germline CDR1 is SGHTA and CDR2 is FQGNSA. V shed 7 bases and J 3 bases; nucleotides not matched to a gene: 7. This CDR3 is 15 amino acids long.

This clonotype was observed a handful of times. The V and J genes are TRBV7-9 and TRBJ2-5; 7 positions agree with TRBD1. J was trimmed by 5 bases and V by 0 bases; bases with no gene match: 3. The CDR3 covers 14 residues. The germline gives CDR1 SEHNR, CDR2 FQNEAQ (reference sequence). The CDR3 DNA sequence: TGTGCCAGCAGCTTAGCACAGGGGATCGAGACCCAGTACTTC. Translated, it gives CASSLAQGIETQYF.

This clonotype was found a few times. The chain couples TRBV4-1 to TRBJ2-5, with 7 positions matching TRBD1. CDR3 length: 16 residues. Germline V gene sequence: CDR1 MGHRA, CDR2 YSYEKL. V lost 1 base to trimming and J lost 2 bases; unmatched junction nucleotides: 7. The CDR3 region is CASSQVTRTGQETQYF. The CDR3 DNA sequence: TGCGCCAGCAGCCAAGTCACCCGGACAGGTCAAGAGACCCAGTACTTC.

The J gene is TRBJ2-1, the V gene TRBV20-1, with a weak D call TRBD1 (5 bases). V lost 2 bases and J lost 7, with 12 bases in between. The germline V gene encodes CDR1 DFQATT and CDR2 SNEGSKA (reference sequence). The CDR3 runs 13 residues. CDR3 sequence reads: CSARRGPTNEQFF. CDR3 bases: TGCAGTGCTAGAAGGGGCCCTACTAATGAGCAGTTCTTC.

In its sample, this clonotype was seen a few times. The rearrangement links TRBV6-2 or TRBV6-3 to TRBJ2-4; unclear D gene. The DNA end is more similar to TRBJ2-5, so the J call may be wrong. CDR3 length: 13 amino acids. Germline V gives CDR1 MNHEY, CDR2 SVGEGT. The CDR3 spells CASRTAPPETQYF. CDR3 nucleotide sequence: TGTGCCAGCAGGACGGCCCCCCCAGAGACCCAGTACTTC.

The CDR3 DNA sequence: TGTGCCAGTGGTCCGGGCGGGTGGACGGATGAGCAGTTCTTC. It translates to CASGPGGWTDEQFF. V and J are TRBV19 and TRBJ2-1; tentatively, D is TRBD2 (5 bases). Germline V gives CDR1 LNHDA, CDR2 SQIVND (reference sequence). The CDR3 spans 14 residues. Trimming shortened V by 8 bases and J by 8 bases, and 19 bases separated the two germline ends.

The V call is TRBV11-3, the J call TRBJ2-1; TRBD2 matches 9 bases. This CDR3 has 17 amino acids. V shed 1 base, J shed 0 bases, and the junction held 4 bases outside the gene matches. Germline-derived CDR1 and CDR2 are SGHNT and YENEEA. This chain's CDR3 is CASSLASGDSSYNEQFF. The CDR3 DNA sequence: TGTGCCAGCAGCTTAGCTAGCGGGGATAGCTCCTACAATGAGCAGTTCTTC.

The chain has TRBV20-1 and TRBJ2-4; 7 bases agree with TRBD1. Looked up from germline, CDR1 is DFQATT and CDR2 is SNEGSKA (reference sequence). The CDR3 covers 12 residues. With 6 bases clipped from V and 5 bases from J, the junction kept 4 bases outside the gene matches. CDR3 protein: CSAGTVENIQYF. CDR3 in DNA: TGCAGTGCGGGGACAGTTGAAAACATTCAGTACTTC.

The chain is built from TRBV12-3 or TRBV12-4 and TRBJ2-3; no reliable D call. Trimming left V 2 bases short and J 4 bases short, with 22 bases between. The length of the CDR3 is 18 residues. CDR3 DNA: TGTGCCAGCAGTTTATTAGGTCCAGGCCTAGTTGAAGCAGATACGCAGTATTTT. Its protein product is CASSLLGPGLVEADTQYF.

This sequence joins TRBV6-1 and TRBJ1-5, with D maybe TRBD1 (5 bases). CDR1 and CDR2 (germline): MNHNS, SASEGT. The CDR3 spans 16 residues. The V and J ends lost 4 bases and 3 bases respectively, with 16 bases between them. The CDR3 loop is CASSVSGLHSNQPQHF. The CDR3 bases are TGTGCCAGCAGTGTATCGGGACTCCATTCCAATCAGCCCCAGCATTTT.